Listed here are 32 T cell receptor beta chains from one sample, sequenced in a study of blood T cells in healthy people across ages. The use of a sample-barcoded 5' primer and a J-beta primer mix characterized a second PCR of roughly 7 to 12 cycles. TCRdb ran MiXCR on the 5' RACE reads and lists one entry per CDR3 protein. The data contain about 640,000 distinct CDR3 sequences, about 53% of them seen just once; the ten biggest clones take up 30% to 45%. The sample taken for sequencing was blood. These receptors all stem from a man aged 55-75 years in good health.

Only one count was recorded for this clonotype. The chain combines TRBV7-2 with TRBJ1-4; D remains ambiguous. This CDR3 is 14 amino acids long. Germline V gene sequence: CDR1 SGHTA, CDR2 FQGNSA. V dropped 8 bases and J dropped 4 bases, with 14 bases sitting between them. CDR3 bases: TGTGCCAGCTCTCGGAGCCCCCGTAATGAAAAACTGTTTTTT. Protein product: CASSRSPRNEKLFF.

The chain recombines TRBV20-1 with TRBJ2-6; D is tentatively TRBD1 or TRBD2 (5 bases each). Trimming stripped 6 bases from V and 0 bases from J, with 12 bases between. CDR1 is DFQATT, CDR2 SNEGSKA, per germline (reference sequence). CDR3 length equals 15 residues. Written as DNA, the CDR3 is TGCAGTGCCAGGGACGTCCGCTCTGGGGCCAACGTCCTGACTTTC. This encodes CSARDVRSGANVLTF.

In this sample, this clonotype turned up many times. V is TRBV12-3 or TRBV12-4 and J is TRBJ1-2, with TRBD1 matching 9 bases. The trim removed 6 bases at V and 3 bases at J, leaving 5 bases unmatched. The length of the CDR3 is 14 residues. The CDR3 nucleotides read TGTGCCAGCAGACAGGGGGCCAGTGACTATGGCTACACCTTC. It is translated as CASRQGASDYGYTF.

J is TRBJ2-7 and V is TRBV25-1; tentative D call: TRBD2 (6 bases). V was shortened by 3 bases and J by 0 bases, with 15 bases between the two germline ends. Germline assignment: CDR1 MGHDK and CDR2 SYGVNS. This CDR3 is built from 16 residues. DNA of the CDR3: TGTGCCAGCAGTGAGGAGGGAAGTGGAAACTCCTACGAGCAGTACTTC. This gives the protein CASSEEGSGNSYEQYF.

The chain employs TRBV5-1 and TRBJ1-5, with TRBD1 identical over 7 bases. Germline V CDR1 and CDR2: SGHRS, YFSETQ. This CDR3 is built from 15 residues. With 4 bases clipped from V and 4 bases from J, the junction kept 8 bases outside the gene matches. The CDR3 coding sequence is TGCGCCAGCAGCCCCACAGGGGAGCCTAATCAGCCCCAGCATTTT. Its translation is CASSPTGEPNQPQHF.

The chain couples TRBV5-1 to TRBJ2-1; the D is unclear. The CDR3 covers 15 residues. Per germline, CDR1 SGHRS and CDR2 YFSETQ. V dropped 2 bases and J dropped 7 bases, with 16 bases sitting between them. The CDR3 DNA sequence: TGCGCCAGCAGCTTTGTACCCTCGCCGGAAAATGAGCAGTTCTTC. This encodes CASSFVPSPENEQFF.

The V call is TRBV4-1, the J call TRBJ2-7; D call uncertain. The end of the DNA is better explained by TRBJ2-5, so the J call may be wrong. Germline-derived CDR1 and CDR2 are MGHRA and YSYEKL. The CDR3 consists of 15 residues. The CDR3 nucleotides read TGCGCCAGCAGCCAAGGACCGGCTCCTCAAGAGACCCAGTACTTC. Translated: CASSQGPAPQETQYF.

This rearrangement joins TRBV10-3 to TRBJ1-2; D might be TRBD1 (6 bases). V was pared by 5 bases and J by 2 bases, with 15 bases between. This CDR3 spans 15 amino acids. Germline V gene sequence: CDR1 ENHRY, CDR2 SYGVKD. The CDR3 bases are TGTGCCATCAGTTTAAACAGGGCGTCGAACTATGGCTACACCTTC. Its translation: CAISLNRASNYGYTF.

The CDR3 DNA is TGTGCCAGCAGCCCCCGTGTGAATACGCAGTATTTT. It is translated as CASSPRVNTQYF. The chain is built from TRBV3-1 and TRBJ2-3; D not resolved. The CDR3 sequence is 12 residues long. CDR1 is LGHDT, CDR2 YNNKEL, per germline (reference sequence). Trimming stripped 4 bases from V and 7 bases from J, with 9 bases between.

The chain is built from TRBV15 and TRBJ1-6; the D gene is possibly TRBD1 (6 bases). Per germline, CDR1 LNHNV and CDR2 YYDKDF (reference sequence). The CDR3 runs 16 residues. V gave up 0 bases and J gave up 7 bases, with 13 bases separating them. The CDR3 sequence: CATSRDRGIENSPLHF. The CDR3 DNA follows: TGTGCCACCAGCAGAGACAGGGGAATTGAGAATTCACCCCTCCACTTT.

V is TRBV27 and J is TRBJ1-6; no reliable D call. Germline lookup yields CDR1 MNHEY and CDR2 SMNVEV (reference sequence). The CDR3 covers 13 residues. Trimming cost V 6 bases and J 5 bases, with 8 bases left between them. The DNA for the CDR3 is TGTGCCAGCAGAACCTATGATAATTCACCCCTCCACTTT. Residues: CASRTYDNSPLHF.

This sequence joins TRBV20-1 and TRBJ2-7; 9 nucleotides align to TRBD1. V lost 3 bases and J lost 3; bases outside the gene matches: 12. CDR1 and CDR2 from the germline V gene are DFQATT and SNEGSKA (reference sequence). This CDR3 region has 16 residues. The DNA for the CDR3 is TGCAGTGCTAGTGACCCCGGGACAGGGAAAATCTACGAGCAGTACTTC. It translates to CSASDPGTGKIYEQYF.

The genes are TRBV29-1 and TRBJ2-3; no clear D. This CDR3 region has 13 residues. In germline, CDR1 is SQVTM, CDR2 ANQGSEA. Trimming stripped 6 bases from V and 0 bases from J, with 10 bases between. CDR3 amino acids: CSVESISTDTQYF. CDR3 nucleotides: TGCAGCGTAGAGAGCATTAGCACAGATACGCAGTATTTT.

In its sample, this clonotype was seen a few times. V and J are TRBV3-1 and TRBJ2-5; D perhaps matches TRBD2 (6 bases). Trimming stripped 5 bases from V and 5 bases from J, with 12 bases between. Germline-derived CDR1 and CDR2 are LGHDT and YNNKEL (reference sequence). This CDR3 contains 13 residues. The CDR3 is CASSNLGGETQYF. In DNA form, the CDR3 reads TGTGCCAGCAGCAACCTGGGGGGTGAGACCCAGTACTTC.

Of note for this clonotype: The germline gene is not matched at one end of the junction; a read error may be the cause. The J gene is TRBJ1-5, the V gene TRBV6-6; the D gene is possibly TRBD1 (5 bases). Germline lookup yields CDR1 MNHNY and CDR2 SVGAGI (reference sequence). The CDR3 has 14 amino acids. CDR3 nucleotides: TGTGCCAGCAGAGCAGGGTATAGCGATCAGCCCCAGCATTTT. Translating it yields CASRAGYSDQPQHF.

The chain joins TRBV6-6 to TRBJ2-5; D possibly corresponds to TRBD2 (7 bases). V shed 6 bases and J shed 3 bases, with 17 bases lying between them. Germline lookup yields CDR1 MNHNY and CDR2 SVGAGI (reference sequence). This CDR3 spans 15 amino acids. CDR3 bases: TGTGCCAGCAGCACCTCGGGGGGCCCCAAAGAGACCCAGTACTTC. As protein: CASSTSGGPKETQYF.

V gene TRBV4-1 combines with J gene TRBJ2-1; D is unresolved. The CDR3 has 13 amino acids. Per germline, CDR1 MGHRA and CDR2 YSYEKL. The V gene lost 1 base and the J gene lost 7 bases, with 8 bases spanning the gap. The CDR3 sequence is CASSQVGSNEQFF. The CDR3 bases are TGCGCCAGCAGCCAAGTGGGCTCTAATGAGCAGTTCTTC.

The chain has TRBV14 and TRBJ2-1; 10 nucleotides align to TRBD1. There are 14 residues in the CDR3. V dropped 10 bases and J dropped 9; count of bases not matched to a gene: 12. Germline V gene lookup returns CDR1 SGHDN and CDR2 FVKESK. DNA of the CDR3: TGTGCCACTCAAGGGACAGGGGTTCTGGGTGAGCAGTTCTTC. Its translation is CATQGTGVLGEQFF.

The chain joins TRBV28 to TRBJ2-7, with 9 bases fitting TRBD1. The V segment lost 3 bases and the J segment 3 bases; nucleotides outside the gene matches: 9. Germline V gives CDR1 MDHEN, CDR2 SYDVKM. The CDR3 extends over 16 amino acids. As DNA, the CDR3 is TGTGCCAGCAGTTTTGGGAGGCGACAGGGGGGCTACGAGCAGTACTTC. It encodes CASSFGRRQGGYEQYF.

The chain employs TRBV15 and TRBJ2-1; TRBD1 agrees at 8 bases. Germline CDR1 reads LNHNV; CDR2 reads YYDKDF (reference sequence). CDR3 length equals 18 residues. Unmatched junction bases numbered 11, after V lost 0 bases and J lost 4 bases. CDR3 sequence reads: CATSRDSDRGWGYNEQFF. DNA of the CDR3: TGTGCCACCAGCAGAGACTCCGACAGGGGTTGGGGGTACAATGAGCAGTTCTTC.

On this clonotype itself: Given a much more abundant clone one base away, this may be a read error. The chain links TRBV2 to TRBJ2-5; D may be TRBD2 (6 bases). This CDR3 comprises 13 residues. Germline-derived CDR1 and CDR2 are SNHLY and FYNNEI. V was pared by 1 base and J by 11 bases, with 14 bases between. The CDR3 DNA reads TGTGCCAGCAGTGAAGGGGGGACTCGGGAGCAGTACTTC. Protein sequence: CASSEGGTREQYF.

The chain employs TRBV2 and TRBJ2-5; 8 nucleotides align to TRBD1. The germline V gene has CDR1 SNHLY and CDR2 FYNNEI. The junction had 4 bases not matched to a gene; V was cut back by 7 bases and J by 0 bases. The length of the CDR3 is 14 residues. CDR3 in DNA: TGTGCCAGCAACAGGGGGGCCAACCAAGAGACCCAGTACTTC. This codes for CASNRGANQETQYF.

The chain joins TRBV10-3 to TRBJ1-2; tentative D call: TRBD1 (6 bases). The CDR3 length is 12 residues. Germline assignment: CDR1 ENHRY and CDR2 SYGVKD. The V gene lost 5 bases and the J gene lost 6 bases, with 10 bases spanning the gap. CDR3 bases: TGTGCCATCAGTCCGTCAGGGGATGGCTACACCTTC. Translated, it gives CAISPSGDGYTF.

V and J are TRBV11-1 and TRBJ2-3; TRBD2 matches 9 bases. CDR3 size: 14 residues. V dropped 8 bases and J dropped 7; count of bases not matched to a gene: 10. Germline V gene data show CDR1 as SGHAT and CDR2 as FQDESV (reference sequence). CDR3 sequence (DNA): TGTGCCAGCCGCGCGGCTAGCGGGGCGCATACGCAGTATTTT. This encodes CASRAASGAHTQYF.

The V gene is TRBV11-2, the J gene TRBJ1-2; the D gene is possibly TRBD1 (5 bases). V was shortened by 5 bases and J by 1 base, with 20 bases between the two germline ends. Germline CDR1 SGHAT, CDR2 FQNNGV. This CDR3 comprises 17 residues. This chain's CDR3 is CASSLPGDRPNNYGYTF. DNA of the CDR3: TGTGCCAGCAGCCTACCGGGGGACCGGCCCAATAACTATGGCTACACCTTC.

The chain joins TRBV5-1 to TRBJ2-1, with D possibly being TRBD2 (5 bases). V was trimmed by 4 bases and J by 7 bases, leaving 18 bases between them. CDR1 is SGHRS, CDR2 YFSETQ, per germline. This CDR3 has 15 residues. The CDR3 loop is CASSREVLAGNEQFF. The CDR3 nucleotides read TGCGCCAGCAGCCGGGAAGTTCTGGCGGGTAATGAGCAGTTCTTC.

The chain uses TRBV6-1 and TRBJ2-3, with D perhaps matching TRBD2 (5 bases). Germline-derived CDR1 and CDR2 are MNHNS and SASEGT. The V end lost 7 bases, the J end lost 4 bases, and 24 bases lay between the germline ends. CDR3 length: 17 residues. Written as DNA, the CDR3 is TGTGCCAGCACCACGGTACGGGGAACACCCGACGCAGATACGCAGTATTTT. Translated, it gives CASTTVRGTPDADTQYF.

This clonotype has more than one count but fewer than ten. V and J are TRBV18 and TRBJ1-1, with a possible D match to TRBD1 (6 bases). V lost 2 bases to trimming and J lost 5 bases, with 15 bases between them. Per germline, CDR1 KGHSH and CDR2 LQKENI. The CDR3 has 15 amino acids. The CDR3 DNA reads TGTGCCAGCTCACCAGGGCCGGGGAGGGGGACTGAAGCTTTCTTT. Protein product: CASSPGPGRGTEAFF.

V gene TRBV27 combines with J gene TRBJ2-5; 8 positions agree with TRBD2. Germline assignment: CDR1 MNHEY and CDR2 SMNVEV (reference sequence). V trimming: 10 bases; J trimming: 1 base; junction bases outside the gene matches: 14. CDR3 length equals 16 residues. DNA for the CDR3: TGTGCCACCCAGTTTAGGAGCGGGGGCCGCCAAGAGACCCAGTACTTC. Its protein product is CATQFRSGGRQETQYF.

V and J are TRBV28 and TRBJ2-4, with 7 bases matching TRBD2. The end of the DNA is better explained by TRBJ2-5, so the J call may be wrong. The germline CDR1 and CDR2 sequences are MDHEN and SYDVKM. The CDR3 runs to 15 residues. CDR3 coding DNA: TGTGCCAGCAGGTGGGGCGGGGGAAGAAAAGAGACCCAGTACTTC. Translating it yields CASRWGGGRKETQYF.

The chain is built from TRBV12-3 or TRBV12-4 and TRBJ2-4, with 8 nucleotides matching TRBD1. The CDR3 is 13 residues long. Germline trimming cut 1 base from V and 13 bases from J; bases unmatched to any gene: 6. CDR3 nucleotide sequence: TGTGCCAGCAGTTTAGACCATCAGGGGGCACAGTACTTC. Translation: CASSLDHQGAQYF.

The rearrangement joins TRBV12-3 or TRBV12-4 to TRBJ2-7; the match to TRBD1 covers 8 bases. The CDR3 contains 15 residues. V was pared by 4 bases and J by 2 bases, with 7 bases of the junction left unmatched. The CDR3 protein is CASSWGQATAYEQYF. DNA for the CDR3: TGTGCCAGCAGTTGGGGACAGGCCACTGCCTACGAGCAGTACTTC.